Below are 27 T cell receptor beta chains sequenced from a single sample in a study of CD8 T cells in Susac syndrome. Reverse transcription of about 0.45 to 1 ug RNA was performed with random hexamers. MiXCR, run by TCRdb on the immunoSEQ multiplex PCR reads, gives a single entry per CDR3 protein. The sample lists 130,000 to 150,000 distinct CDR3 sequences; roughly 95% were seen once. Specimen: CD4+ T cells from PBMCs. Receptors originate from a human donor in good health.

Notes on this clonotype: Mismatch with germline at one junction end may stem from a read error. The chain joins TRBV30 to TRBJ1-3, with D possibly matching TRBD1 (6 bases). The CDR3 runs to 15 residues. Per germline, CDR1 GTSNPN and CDR2 SVGIG (reference sequence). CDR3 sequence reads: CAWSQLGGYGSTIYF. The CDR3 DNA reads as TGTGCCTGGAGCCAATTAGGGGGGTATGGAAGCACCATATATTTT.

This clonotype was seen once. The V call is TRBV29-1, the J call TRBJ1-1, with a tentative D call TRBD1 (5 bases). CDR3 length: 11 residues. The germline CDR1 and CDR2 sequences are SQVTM and ANQGSEA. Between the trimmed V and J ends, which lost 6 bases and 4 bases, there was a span of 9 bases. In DNA form, the CDR3 reads TGCAGCGTATTGGGGGTCACTGAAGCTTTCTTT. Its translation: CSVLGVTEAFF.

This clonotype occurred a few times. V and J are TRBV29-1 and TRBJ2-7; D possibly uses TRBD1 or TRBD2 (5 bases each). The CDR3 runs 14 residues. The germline CDR1 and CDR2 sequences are SQVTM and ANQGSEA. V was pared by 6 bases and J by 6 bases, with 21 bases between. CDR3 sequence: CSVPTTVGDGEQYF. The CDR3 bases are TGCAGCGTACCGACGACAGTGGGGGATGGCGAGCAGTACTTC.

The CDR3 region is CASSVGRENEQFF. CDR3 DNA: TGTGCCAGCAGCGTAGGGCGGGAGAATGAGCAGTTCTTC. The V call is TRBV9, the J call TRBJ2-1; 7 nucleotides align to TRBD2. Trimming cost V 0 bases and J 7 bases; bases outside gene matches: 1. This CDR3 comprises 13 residues. Looked up from germline, CDR1 is SGDLS and CDR2 is YYNGEE.

J is TRBJ2-7 and V is TRBV5-1; 7 bases are a match to TRBD2. This CDR3 contains 14 residues. Trimming at V came to 4 bases and at J to 5 bases, leaving 9 bases not matched to a gene. CDR1 and CDR2 from the germline V gene are SGHRS and YFSETQ. CDR3 sequence reads: CASSLGLDIHEQYF. CDR3 bases: TGCGCCAGCAGCCTAGGACTAGACATCCACGAGCAGTACTTC.

The CDR3 reads CASSLAQDHTGELFF. The CDR3, as DNA: TGTGCCAGCAGCTTAGCCCAGGACCACACCGGGGAGCTGTTTTTT. The genes are TRBV7-2 and TRBJ2-2; D is undetermined. The CDR3 runs to 15 residues. V lost 0 bases to trimming and J lost 3 bases, with 8 bases between them. Germline CDR1 reads SGHTA; CDR2 reads FQGNSA. Full variable domain (remainder filled in from reference TRBV7-2 and TRBJ2-2): GAGVSQSPSNKVTEKGKDVELRCDPISGHTALYWYRQSLGQGLEFLIYFQGNSAPDKSGLPSDRFSAERTGGSVSTLTIQRTQQEDSAVYLCASSLAQDHTGELFFGEGSRLTVL.

The gene calls are TRBV5-1 and TRBJ2-7; perhaps TRBD2 as D (5 bases). The V and J ends lost 4 bases and 7 bases respectively, with 18 bases between them. In germline, CDR1 is SGHRS, CDR2 YFSETQ. The CDR3 sequence is 14 residues long. The DNA of the CDR3 is TGCGCCAGCAGCCTAGGACTTGCCTCGGGGGAGCAGTACTTC. Residues: CASSLGLASGEQYF.

The chain combines TRBV7-9 with TRBJ2-7; D not resolved. The germline CDR1 and CDR2 sequences are SEHNR and FQNEAQ (reference sequence). V was trimmed by 2 bases and J by 2 bases, leaving 13 bases between them. The length of the CDR3 is 15 residues. CDR3 coding DNA: TGTGCCAGCAGCTTATATCGAGACAAGACCTACGAGCAGTACTTC. It is translated as CASSLYRDKTYEQYF.

The rearrangement uses TRBV6-5 and TRBJ1-2, with a possible D match to TRBD1 (5 bases). V lost 5 bases and J lost 4, with 8 bases in between. The CDR3 contains 12 residues. The germline V gene encodes CDR1 MNHEY and CDR2 SVGAGI. CDR3 coding DNA: TGTGCCAGCAGTCGGGACCGCTATGGCTACACCTTC. Protein product: CASSRDRYGYTF.

The chain couples TRBV7-2 to TRBJ2-5; 8 bases map to TRBD1. The germline V gene has CDR1 SGHTA and CDR2 FQGNSA. CDR3 length: 15 amino acids. The J segment lost 1 base and the V segment lost 3 bases, leaving 4 bases of the junction unmatched. Written as DNA, the CDR3 is TGTGCCAGCAGCTTCCTAGGGACAGGCCAAGAGACCCAGTACTTC. Its protein product is CASSFLGTGQETQYF.

The rearrangement joins TRBV12-3 or TRBV12-4 to TRBJ1-5; 7 positions agree with TRBD1. The CDR3 is 13 residues long. J was trimmed by 9 bases and V by 6 bases; bases with no gene match: 8. The CDR3 protein is CASRAGQQGPQHF. The CDR3 nucleotides are TGTGCCAGCAGAGCGGGACAGCAGGGGCCCCAGCATTTT.

The chain couples TRBV6-6 to TRBJ1-2; D remains ambiguous. CDR1 is MNHNY and CDR2 is SVGAGI in the germline V gene (reference sequence). The CDR3 consists of 15 residues. Trimming took off 3 bases at V and 1 base at J, with 12 bases between the two ends. CDR3 sequence reads: CASSYEGRSNYGYTF. For the CDR3, the DNA is TGTGCCAGCAGTTATGAAGGGAGAAGTAACTATGGCTACACCTTC.

This chain joins TRBV7-9 and TRBJ2-5, with D possibly called TRBD1 or TRBD2 (5 bases each). This CDR3 region has 14 residues. Deletions cut 3 bases from V and 2 bases from J, with 10 bases between. The germline CDR1 and CDR2 sequences are SEHNR and FQNEAQ (reference sequence). The CDR3 sequence: CASSFGAVQETQYF. The CDR3 DNA follows: TGTGCCAGCAGCTTCGGGGCGGTACAAGAGACCCAGTACTTC.

V gene TRBV28 combines with J gene TRBJ2-1; D gene ambiguous. This CDR3 has 15 residues. Germline V gene data show CDR1 as MDHEN and CDR2 as SYDVKM. Trimming cost V 3 bases and J 2 bases, with 11 bases left between them. The CDR3 reads CASSFQASAYNEQFF. As DNA, the CDR3 is TGTGCCAGCAGTTTTCAGGCGAGCGCCTACAATGAGCAGTTCTTC.

V usage is TRBV30 and J usage is TRBJ2-1; D not resolved. Germline V gives CDR1 GTSNPN, CDR2 SVGIG (reference sequence). The V end was cut by 2 bases, the J end by 7 bases, with 3 bases between. The CDR3 is made up of 10 amino acids. The CDR3 DNA reads TGTGCCTGGAGTCGTAATGAGCAGTTCTTC. Protein product: CAWSRNEQFF.

Worth noting for this clonotype: At one end the junction does not follow the germline gene, possibly because of a read error. V and J are TRBV7-9 and TRBJ2-3; either TRBD1 or TRBD2 may fit D (5 bases each). This CDR3 has 12 residues. Germline CDR1 is SEHNR and CDR2 is FQNEAQ (reference sequence). Here the CDR3 reads CASSRRRDGENF. CDR3 nucleotides: TGTGCCAGCAGCCGCCGCCGGGACGGAGAAAATTTT.

The count of this clonotype is one. This sequence joins TRBV20-1 and TRBJ2-7; 10 positions agree with TRBD2. The CDR3 loop spans 15 amino acids. V shed 1 base, J shed 4 bases, and the junction held 7 bases outside the gene matches. Germline V gene data show CDR1 as DFQATT and CDR2 as SNEGSKA (reference sequence). The CDR3 protein is CSARALASGRYEQYF. The CDR3 nucleotides read TGCAGTGCTAGAGCTTTGGCTAGCGGGAGATACGAGCAGTACTTC.

The gene calls are TRBV20-1 and TRBJ2-7; no clear D gene. V shed 3 bases and J shed 3 bases, with 9 bases lying between them. The CDR3 runs 12 residues. Per germline, CDR1 DFQATT and CDR2 SNEGSKA (reference sequence). The CDR3 spells CSASFQDYEQYF. The CDR3 coding sequence is TGCAGTGCTAGTTTCCAGGACTACGAGCAGTACTTC.

The chain has TRBV5-8 and TRBJ1-2, with D tentatively TRBD1 (6 bases). CDR3 length: 13 amino acids. Germline V gene data show CDR1 as SGHTS and CDR2 as YDEGEE. V was trimmed by 6 bases and J by 4 bases, leaving 13 bases between them. CDR3 sequence (DNA): TGTGCCAGCAACAGGGAGAGAAGCTATGGCTACACCTTC. Its translation is CASNRERSYGYTF.

This chain links TRBV20-1 with TRBJ2-1, with 12 bases identical to TRBD2. The CDR3 sequence is 17 residues long. CDR1 is DFQATT and CDR2 is SNEGSKA in the germline V gene (reference sequence). After removal of 1 base from V and 1 base from J, the junction contained 5 bases not matched to a gene. The CDR3 DNA reads TGCAGTGCTAGAGCTAGCGGGAGGGCCGTTTCCTACAATGAGCAGTTCTTC. Residues: CSARASGRAVSYNEQFF.

The genes are TRBV18 and TRBJ2-7, with TRBD1 as a possible D gene (6 bases). The CDR3 consists of 14 residues. Germline lookup yields CDR1 KGHSH and CDR2 LQKENI. The V gene lost 1 base and the J gene lost 3 bases, with 10 bases spanning the gap. CDR3 amino acids: CASSPRQGIYEQYF. As DNA, the CDR3 is TGTGCCAGCTCACCACGGCAGGGGATCTACGAGCAGTACTTC.

The chain recombines TRBV29-1 with TRBJ1-2, with 11 positions matching TRBD1. Germline CDR1 reads SQVTM; CDR2 reads ANQGSEA. The CDR3 has 14 amino acids. The V and J ends lost 7 bases and 6 bases, in that order; junction bases with no gene match: 10. This CDR3 reads CSATPDRGLNGYTF. In nucleotides, the CDR3 is TGCAGCGCAACTCCGGACAGGGGGCTGAATGGCTACACCTTC.

The table lists this clonotype with a few counts. The rearrangement links TRBV28 to TRBJ2-7, with 8 bases identical to TRBD2. Trimming cost V 3 bases and J 4 bases; bases outside gene matches: 2. The germline V gene has CDR1 MDHEN and CDR2 SYDVKM. The CDR3 is made up of 13 amino acids. CDR3 in DNA: TGTGCCAGCAGTTTGCCTAGCGGGTACGAGCAGTACTTC. It codes for CASSLPSGYEQYF.

V is TRBV5-1 and J is TRBJ1-2, with a weak D call TRBD1 (5 bases). V lost 6 bases and J lost 0, with 18 bases in between. The CDR3 sequence is 16 residues long. Germline V lookup: CDR1 SGHRS, CDR2 YFSETQ. CDR3 coding DNA: TGCGCCAGCAAACTCCGGGACCAATCCACTAACTATGGCTACACCTTC. Translation: CASKLRDQSTNYGYTF.

This clonotype showed up just once. The V call is TRBV3-1, the J call TRBJ2-3; 8 positions match TRBD2. The CDR3 spans 14 residues. CDR1 is LGHDT, CDR2 YNNKEL, per germline (reference sequence). With 1 base clipped from V and 3 bases from J, the junction kept 0 bases outside the gene matches. The CDR3 DNA follows: TGTGCCAGCAGCCAAGCTAGCGGGACAGATACGCAGTATTTT. Its translation: CASSQASGTDTQYF.

This chain connects TRBV29-1 to TRBJ2-5; 9 positions agree with TRBD2. V lost 1 base and J lost 2; bases outside the gene matches: 5. CDR1 is SQVTM and CDR2 is ANQGSEA in the germline V gene. The CDR3 is 15 residues long. The CDR3 nucleotides are TGCAGCGTTGAAGGGATAGCGGGAGATCAAGAGACCCAGTACTTC. This translates into CSVEGIAGDQETQYF.

The rearrangement joins TRBV19 to TRBJ1-2, with D perhaps matching TRBD1 (6 bases). Trimming took 5 bases from V and 6 from J, leaving 22 bases between them. This CDR3 is built from 16 residues. The V gene's germline CDR1 is LNHDA and CDR2 SQIVND (reference sequence). The CDR3 loop is CASSRMTQVYRDGYTF. The CDR3 bases are TGTGCCAGTAGTCGAATGACCCAAGTCTACAGGGATGGCTACACCTTC.